The 25 T cell receptor beta chains below all came from one sample that was sequenced in a study of cytomegalovirus exposure and HLA in healthy donors. PCR employed 60 Vbeta and 13 Jbeta primers. Profiled with immunoSEQ multiplex PCR; TCRdb holds only in-frame clones, not every one. Among approximately 160,000 clones listed, less than 90% were seen once. What was sequenced was PBMCs. These receptor sequences come from a man aged 45-60 years in good health and CMV-seropositive.

The V and J genes are TRBV7-9 and TRBJ2-1, with D possibly matching TRBD1 (5 bases). With 3 bases removed from V and 8 bases from J, the gap between germline ends came to 14 bases. This CDR3 contains 14 residues. Germline assignment: CDR1 SEHNR and CDR2 FQNEAQ (reference sequence). As DNA, the CDR3 is TGTGCCAGCAGCTTCCAGGGTAGGATGGATGAGCAGTTCTTC. Its translation: CASSFQGRMDEQFF. The full variable domain, its missing parts supplied by reference TRBV7-9 and TRBJ2-1, is DTGVSQNPRHKITKRGQNVTFRCDPISEHNRLYWYRQTLGQGPEFLTYFQNEAQLEKSRLLSDRFSAERPKGSFSTLEIQRTEQGDSAMYLCASSFQGRMDEQFFGPGTRLTVL.

This clone was counted a single time. The chain recombines TRBV4-1 with TRBJ2-1, with 10 nucleotides matching TRBD2. J gave up 4 bases and V 1 base, and 1 base lay outside the gene matches. This CDR3 spans 15 amino acids. Per the germline V gene, CDR1 is MGHRA and CDR2 is YSYEKL. The chain's CDR3 is CASSQASGSYNEQFF. The CDR3 DNA follows: TGCGCCAGCAGCCAAGCTAGCGGGAGTTACAATGAGCAGTTCTTC.

The chain links TRBV9 to TRBJ2-2; perhaps TRBD2 as D (6 bases). Trimming removed 4 bases from V and 6 bases from J, with 16 bases in between. CDR1 is SGDLS, CDR2 YYNGEE, per germline. This CDR3 has 15 amino acids. CDR3 coding DNA: TGTGCCAGCAGCCTGACGGGAGTCATCCCCGGGGAGCTGTTTTTT. It is translated as CASSLTGVIPGELFF.

This clone showed up just a few times. The rearrangement links TRBV6-6 to TRBJ1-1; D perhaps matches TRBD1 (5 bases). This CDR3 contains 15 residues. The V gene lost 5 bases and the J gene lost 1 base, with 14 bases spanning the gap. The V gene's germline CDR1 is MNHNY and CDR2 SVGAGI (reference sequence). The CDR3 bases are TGTGCCAGCAGTCACGGGGGACGAAGGAACACTGAAGCTTTCTTT. Translated: CASSHGGRRNTEAFF.

This chain connects TRBV29-1 to TRBJ2-1; TRBD2 matches 7 bases. The germline V gene encodes CDR1 SQVTM and CDR2 ANQGSEA. V gave up 2 bases and J gave up 4 bases; unmatched junction bases: 5. The CDR3 consists of 14 residues. The CDR3 spells CSVELTSLYNEQFF. In DNA, the CDR3 is TGCAGCGTTGAACTGACTAGCTTGTACAATGAGCAGTTCTTC.

The chain carries TRBV5-4 and TRBJ2-1; TRBD2 might be the D (6 bases). CDR1 and CDR2 (germline): SGHNT, YYREEE (reference sequence). The CDR3 sequence is 14 residues long. V lost 1 base to trimming and J lost 7 bases, with 12 bases between them. The CDR3, as DNA: TGTGCCAGCAGCTTGTATGTTGCGGGGAATGAGCAGTTCTTC. This sequence encodes CASSLYVAGNEQFF.

V is TRBV7-2 and J is TRBJ1-1; D uncertain. The CDR3 is 14 amino acids. CDR1 and CDR2 (germline): SGHTA, FQGNSA. Between the trimmed V and J ends, which lost 2 bases and 3 bases, there was a span of 10 bases. The DNA of the CDR3 is TGTGCCAGCAGCTTAATGGGCCCAGACACTGAAGCTTTCTTT. Encoded protein: CASSLMGPDTEAFF.

This chain joins TRBV5-1 and TRBJ1-1; 8 bases map to TRBD1. This CDR3 contains 16 residues. V was clipped by 3 bases and J by 4 bases; unmatched bases: 11. CDR1 and CDR2 from the germline V gene are SGHRS and YFSETQ. The CDR3 DNA follows: TGCGCCAGCAGCTGGGGGACAGGCCCCCTGGGCACTGAAGCTTTCTTT. Translated, it gives CASSWGTGPLGTEAFF.

The chain carries TRBV10-1 and TRBJ2-5; D is unclear. The J call may be incorrect, as the DNA end agrees better with TRBJ2-7. Per germline, CDR1 WNHNN and CDR2 SYGVQD (reference sequence). CDR3 size: 15 residues. CDR3 nucleotide sequence: TGCGCCAGCAGTGAAGTGATGTGTTGGTTCTACGAGCAGTACTTC. This codes for CASSEVMCWFYEQYF.

This sequence joins TRBV4-1 and TRBJ2-5; 10 nucleotides line up with TRBD1. The CDR3 is 18 amino acids. V shed 2 bases and J 5 bases; nucleotides not matched to a gene: 14. From germline, CDR1 is MGHRA and CDR2 YSYEKL. The CDR3 DNA reads as TGCGCCAGCAGCCAACCCGGACAGGGGGGACCGGATAGGGAGACCCAGTACTTC. It is translated as CASSQPGQGGPDRETQYF.

The J gene is TRBJ1-2, the V gene TRBV18; 7 bases match TRBD1. CDR1 KGHSH and CDR2 LQKENI come from the germline V gene. Trimming took 3 bases from V and 4 from J; bases not matched to a gene: 5. This CDR3 is built from 14 residues. In nucleotides, the CDR3 is TGTGCCAGCTCACCTACGGACAGGCTCTATGGCTACACCTTC. As protein: CASSPTDRLYGYTF.

This clone appeared a few times. J is TRBJ2-7 and V is TRBV19; 14 bases fit TRBD2. Trimming removed 3 bases from V and 7 bases from J; junction bases left unmatched: 11. The CDR3 has 17 amino acids. From germline, CDR1 is LNHDA and CDR2 SQIVND (reference sequence). CDR3 DNA: TGTGCCAGTAGTATGTTCCCACCGGGACTAGCGGGGGATGAGCAGTACTTC. Residues: CASSMFPPGLAGDEQYF.

This clone was observed once. The gene calls are TRBV4-1 and TRBJ2-2; 9 bases align to TRBD1. The CDR3 contains 15 residues. V lost 2 bases and J lost 3; bases outside the gene matches: 1. The germline gives CDR1 MGHRA, CDR2 YSYEKL. CDR3 sequence: CASSQRDRDTGELFF. CDR3 bases: TGCGCCAGCAGCCAAAGGGACAGGGACACCGGGGAGCTGTTTTTT.

CDR3 loop: CASSLSEESPLHF. Here the CDR3 DNA reads TGCGCCAGCAGCTTGTCGGAGGAATCACCCCTCCACTTT. The rearrangement joins TRBV5-1 to TRBJ1-6; D is unclear. Deletions cut 1 base from V and 10 bases from J, with 9 bases between. The CDR3 is 13 residues long. CDR1 is SGHRS, CDR2 YFSETQ, per germline. The full variable domain, its missing parts supplied by reference TRBV5-1 and TRBJ1-6, is KAGVTQTPRYLIKTRGQQVTLSCSPISGHRSVSWYQQTPGQGLQFLFEYFSETQRNKGNFPGRFSGRQFSNSRSEMNVSTLELGDSALYLCASSLSEESPLHFGNGTRLTVT.

The chain is built from TRBV7-9 and TRBJ1-4; D remains ambiguous. The CDR3 length is 13 residues. From germline, CDR1 is SEHNR and CDR2 FQNEAQ (reference sequence). V lost 2 bases to trimming and J lost 11 bases, with 12 bases between them. The CDR3 sequence: CASSLRREEKLFF. In nucleotides, the CDR3 is TGTGCCAGCAGCTTAAGGCGGGAGGAGAAACTGTTTTTT.

This chain joins TRBV27 and TRBJ1-4; maybe TRBD1 (5 bases). The CDR3 spans 13 residues. Trimming stripped 5 bases from V and 4 bases from J, with 8 bases between. Looked up from germline, CDR1 is MNHEY and CDR2 is SMNVEV (reference sequence). CDR3 bases: TGTGCCAGCAGTCACAGGTTTAATGAAAAACTGTTTTTT. Translated, it gives CASSHRFNEKLFF.

This clone has only one observation. DNA of the CDR3: TGCGCCAGCAGCTTCGGGAGGGGCACCTACAATGAGCAGTTCTTC. As protein: CASSFGRGTYNEQFF. V usage is TRBV5-1 and J usage is TRBJ2-1; 8 positions agree with TRBD2. The CDR3 has 15 amino acids. The junction had 3 bases not matched to a gene; V was cut back by 2 bases and J by 2 bases. Per the germline V gene, CDR1 is SGHRS and CDR2 is YFSETQ.

This chain uses TRBV6-1 with TRBJ1-2, with 9 positions matching TRBD1. Per the germline V gene, CDR1 is MNHNS and CDR2 is SASEGT. The CDR3 consists of 14 residues. Losses at the gene ends were 10 bases for V and 3 bases for J; bases not matched to a gene: 9. CDR3 sequence reads: CATWTGAGYYGYTF. Here the CDR3 DNA reads TGTGCCACGTGGACAGGGGCCGGATACTATGGCTACACCTTC.

This sequence joins TRBV9 and TRBJ2-2, with 10 bases aligning to TRBD2. Trimming at V came to 0 bases and at J to 5 bases, leaving 4 bases not matched to a gene. Germline assignment: CDR1 SGDLS and CDR2 YYNGEE. This CDR3 has 16 amino acids. As DNA, the CDR3 is TGTGCCAGCAGCGTAGTTGTAGCGGGAGGTACCGGGGAGCTGTTTTTT. Amino acid sequence: CASSVVVAGGTGELFF.

V gene TRBV4-3 combines with J gene TRBJ2-7; 7 nucleotides line up with TRBD1. The CDR3 covers 13 residues. Germline CDR1 is LGHNA and CDR2 is YSLEER. The trim removed 1 base at V and 5 bases at J, leaving 2 bases unmatched. CDR3: CASSQARGNEQYF. CDR3 DNA: TGCGCCAGCAGCCAAGCCAGGGGGAACGAGCAGTACTTC.

This clone was seen only once. Other DNA sequences from this sample encode an identical CDR3 as well. The chain recombines TRBV18 with TRBJ2-5; 9 bases agree with TRBD2. The CDR3 loop spans 14 amino acids. J lost 4 bases, V lost 0 bases, and 0 bases had no gene match. Per the germline V gene, CDR1 is KGHSH and CDR2 is LQKENI. This CDR3 reads CASSPPGLAETQYF. Here the CDR3 DNA reads TGTGCCAGCTCACCACCGGGACTAGCAGAGACCCAGTACTTC.

Of note for this clone: The junction departs from germline at one end; a sequencing error may be responsible. The genes are TRBV7-9 and TRBJ1-4; no definite D call. The CDR3 is 14 amino acids. CDR1 is SEHNR, CDR2 FQNEAQ, per germline (reference sequence). CDR3 nucleotide sequence: TGTGCCAGCGATGGAAAAACAACTAATGAAAAACTGCTTTTT. It specifies CASDGKTTNEKLLF. The complete variable domain, with remaining parts taken from reference TRBV7-9 and TRBJ1-4, reads DTGVSQNPRHKITKRGQNVTFRCDPISEHNRLYWYRQTLGQGPEFLTYFQNEAQLEKSRLLSDRFSAERPKGSFSTLEIQRTEQGDSAMYLCASDGKTTNEKLLFGSGTQLSVL.

The chain couples TRBV29-1 to TRBJ2-7, with a tentative D call TRBD1 (5 bases). V dropped 7 bases and J dropped 4 bases, with 17 bases sitting between them. Germline assignment: CDR1 SQVTM and CDR2 ANQGSEA. The CDR3 is 13 amino acids. This CDR3 is CSAAAQTEYEQYF. The DNA for the CDR3 is TGCAGCGCCGCAGCACAGACAGAATACGAGCAGTACTTC.

The chain uses TRBV27 and TRBJ1-5; 7 positions match TRBD1. The CDR3 consists of 17 residues. In germline, CDR1 is MNHEY, CDR2 SMNVEV (reference sequence). J was trimmed by 7 bases and V by 7 bases; bases with no gene match: 19. Here the CDR3 DNA reads TGTGCCAGCACCCCCGGTCAGGGGGTCGAGTTCAAACAGCCCCAGCATTTT. Protein: CASTPGQGVEFKQPQHF.

V and J are TRBV6-4 and TRBJ2-3; 11 nucleotides match TRBD2. The V gene end was trimmed by 3 bases and the J gene end by 2 bases; junction bases not matched to a gene: 1. The CDR3 has 15 amino acids. Germline-derived CDR1 and CDR2 are MRHNA and SNTAGT. CDR3: CASSELAGVTDTQYF. CDR3 sequence (DNA): TGTGCCAGCAGTGAACTAGCGGGGGTCACAGATACGCAGTATTTT.